The 23 T cell receptor beta chains below were found in one sample sequenced in a study of cytomegalovirus exposure and HLA in healthy donors. Primers for the PCR totalled 60 Vbeta and 13 Jbeta. Method: immunoSEQ multiplex PCR; TCRdb's copy keeps in-frame clones and lacks some. Found here are around 120,000 clones, 80% of them singletons; the top ten hold 8.8%. The sample was PBMCs. These receptor sequences come from a female donor in good health and CMV-seropositive.

The chain employs TRBV28 and TRBJ2-5, with TRBD2 identical over 9 bases. This CDR3 is 17 amino acids long. Per germline, CDR1 MDHEN and CDR2 SYDVKM. Unmatched junction bases numbered 12, after V lost 2 bases and J lost 5 bases. The CDR3 DNA reads as TGTGCCAGCAGTTTAGGGGGCGGGGGGGCTCTGGGGGAGACCCAGTACTTC. Its protein product is CASSLGGGGALGETQYF.

The genes are TRBV7-2 and TRBJ1-6; a weak D match, TRBD1 (5 bases). The CDR3 runs 16 residues. V was trimmed by 1 base and J by 7 bases, leaving 14 bases between them. Germline V lookup: CDR1 SGHTA, CDR2 FQGNSA. The DNA of the CDR3 is TGTGCCAGCAGCTTAGGAGTTCAGGGTCAAAATTCACCCCTCCACTTT. This translates into CASSLGVQGQNSPLHF.

V and J are TRBV12-5 and TRBJ1-2; unclear D gene. The CDR3 runs 13 residues. Between the trimmed V and J ends, which lost 4 bases and 7 bases, there was a span of 13 bases. CDR1 and CDR2 from the germline V gene are LGHNT and FRNRAP. This chain's CDR3 is CASGSDPWAGYTF. In nucleotides, the CDR3 is TGTGCTAGTGGTTCTGACCCCTGGGCTGGCTACACCTTC.

The chain links TRBV6-5 to TRBJ2-7; perhaps TRBD1 as D (5 bases). The CDR3 is 15 amino acids. The V gene's germline CDR1 is MNHEY and CDR2 SVGAGI. Trimming took 6 bases from V and 4 from J, leaving 19 bases between them. CDR3 residues: CASRGQGREFYEQYF. CDR3 nucleotides: TGTGCCAGCAGGGGCCAAGGCAGGGAATTTTACGAGCAGTACTTC.

The chain combines TRBV6-5 with TRBJ2-7; D is undetermined. CDR3 length: 14 amino acids. With 0 bases removed from V and 2 bases from J, the gap between germline ends came to 8 bases. Germline V gene lookup returns CDR1 MNHEY and CDR2 SVGAGI. Here the CDR3 DNA reads TGTGCCAGCAGTTACTCCTTCGGAGCCTACGAGCAGTACTTC. Its protein product is CASSYSFGAYEQYF.

This clone was seen more than once but under ten times. V gene TRBV10-3 combines with J gene TRBJ1-1, with D perhaps TRBD1 (5 bases). Trimming removed 10 bases from V and 2 bases from J, with 14 bases in between. Germline V lookup: CDR1 ENHRY, CDR2 SYGVKD. The CDR3 has 13 amino acids. This CDR3 is CATRQGANTEAFF. The CDR3 DNA reads TGTGCCACCCGCCAGGGCGCTAACACTGAAGCTTTCTTT.

The J gene is TRBJ1-5, the V gene TRBV7-3; no clear D. CDR1 SGHTA and CDR2 FQGTGA come from the germline V gene. With 2 bases removed from V and 4 bases from J, the gap between germline ends came to 6 bases. CDR3 length: 13 residues. In DNA form, the CDR3 reads TGTGCCAGCAGCTTATCCCCAAATCAGCCCCAGCATTTT. As protein: CASSLSPNQPQHF.

This clone was detected once. A read error may account for a junction end that differs from germline. J is TRBJ2-5 and V is TRBV5-4, with 9 bases aligning to TRBD1. CDR3 length equals 15 residues. Germline V gives CDR1 SGHNT, CDR2 YYREEE (reference sequence). CDR3 loop: CASTLGQGHQETQYF. The CDR3 DNA reads TGTGCCAGCACCTTGGGACAGGGACACCAAGAGACCCAGTACTTC.

CDR3 loop: CASSIVWGPLDTQYF. The CDR3, as DNA: TGTGCCAGTAGTATAGTATGGGGGCCATTGGATACGCAGTATTTT. V and J are TRBV19 and TRBJ2-3, with D perhaps matching TRBD1 (6 bases). From germline, CDR1 is LNHDA and CDR2 SQIVND (reference sequence). The CDR3 contains 15 residues. The V gene lost 1 base and the J gene lost 6 bases, with 14 bases spanning the gap.

The chain uses TRBV11-2 and TRBJ2-1; a weak D match, TRBD2 (6 bases). CDR1 and CDR2 from the germline V gene are SGHAT and FQNNGV. This CDR3 has 15 residues. Trimming left V 5 bases short and J 3 bases short, with 14 bases between. CDR3 DNA: TGTGCCAGCAGCCCGGCGGGACTGGGCTACAATGAGCAGTTCTTC. The encoded protein is CASSPAGLGYNEQFF. The whole variable domain, remainder taken from reference TRBV11-2 and TRBJ2-1, is EAGVAQSPRYKIIEKRQSVAFWCNPISGHATLYWYQQILGQGPKLLIQFQNNGVVDDSQLPKDRFSAERLKGVDSTLKIQPAKLEDSAVYLCASSPAGLGYNEQFFGPGTRLTVL.

The rearrangement uses TRBV15 and TRBJ2-7, with TRBD2 matching 8 bases. CDR3 size: 17 residues. V dropped 1 base and J dropped 7; count of bases not matched to a gene: 15. CDR1 is LNHNV, CDR2 YYDKDF, per germline (reference sequence). The DNA for the CDR3 is TGTGCCACCAGCAGAGCCCCAGGGCGGGGGGCCCATGAGGAGCAGTACTTC. Translating it yields CATSRAPGRGAHEEQYF.

This chain connects TRBV6-5 to TRBJ1-5; TRBD1 agrees at 10 bases. With V trimmed by 6 bases and J by 10 bases, 12 bases remained unmatched. CDR1 is MNHEY and CDR2 is SVGAGI in the germline V gene. The CDR3 covers 15 residues. The CDR3 sequence: CASSRGQGGISPQHF. DNA of the CDR3: TGTGCCAGCAGCAGAGGACAGGGGGGAATCAGTCCCCAGCATTTT.

V is TRBV5-1 and J is TRBJ1-5; no clear D gene. Germline lookup yields CDR1 SGHRS and CDR2 YFSETQ. V lost 5 bases to trimming and J lost 4 bases, with 10 bases between them. CDR3 size: 13 residues. The CDR3 sequence is CASSLDFNQPQHF. The CDR3 nucleotides are TGCGCCAGCAGTTTAGACTTTAATCAGCCCCAGCATTTT.

This clone came up a few times. V and J are TRBV5-6 and TRBJ1-2; D is ambiguous. The CDR3 covers 12 residues. Trimming shortened V by 6 bases and J by 6 bases, and 12 bases separated the two germline ends. Looked up from germline, CDR1 is SGHDT and CDR2 is YYEEEE. CDR3 DNA: TGTGCCAGCACCGACTCCAGCAATGGCTACACCTTC. Amino acid sequence: CASTDSSNGYTF.

This clone was picked up one time. The chain recombines TRBV6-6 with TRBJ1-1; D is perhaps TRBD1 (5 bases). Per germline, CDR1 MNHNY and CDR2 SVGAGI (reference sequence). V was cut by 6 bases and J by 2 bases, with 7 bases left in between. The CDR3 sequence is 12 residues long. The CDR3 DNA reads as TGTGCCAGCAGGTGGGGCAACACTGAAGCTTTCTTT. Translating it yields CASRWGNTEAFF.

In this sample, this clone turned up a few times. The chain is built from TRBV19 and TRBJ1-5; 7 nucleotides match TRBD1. The length of the CDR3 is 14 residues. CDR1 and CDR2 from the germline V gene are LNHDA and SQIVND (reference sequence). After removal of 7 bases from V and 3 bases from J, the junction contained 6 bases not matched to a gene. Here the CDR3 DNA reads TGTGCCAGTAAATCGGGACAGATCAATCAGCCCCAGCATTTT. This encodes CASKSGQINQPQHF.

J is TRBJ2-3 and V is TRBV7-9; the D gene is possibly TRBD2 (5 bases). The V and J ends lost 5 bases and 4 bases respectively, with 19 bases between them. CDR1 is SEHNR and CDR2 is FQNEAQ in the germline V gene (reference sequence). The CDR3 totals 16 residues. The CDR3 DNA reads TGTGCCAGCAGCCTCCCCGGGATTATGGAGTCAGATACGCAGTATTTT. Translated: CASSLPGIMESDTQYF.

The V and J genes are TRBV7-6 and TRBJ1-2; D is possibly TRBD1 (6 bases). This CDR3 contains 17 residues. Trimming removed 5 bases from V and 4 bases from J, with 23 bases in between. Germline V gene data show CDR1 as SGHVS and CDR2 as FNYEAQ. DNA for the CDR3: TGTGCCAGCAGCCAGGCCCCGGGGGGCGACAAAGTCTATGGCTACACCTTC. It specifies CASSQAPGGDKVYGYTF.

The rearrangement uses TRBV5-1 and TRBJ2-1, with D possibly matching TRBD2 (5 bases). Germline V gene sequence: CDR1 SGHRS, CDR2 YFSETQ. Trimming took off 0 bases at V and 9 bases at J, with 19 bases between the two ends. This CDR3 comprises 16 residues. DNA for the CDR3: TGCGCCAGCAGCTTGGCGCAGACTAATGGGCTTGGTGAGCAGTTCTTC. Its translation is CASSLAQTNGLGEQFF. Based on the CDR3 plus reference TRBV5-1 and TRBJ2-1, the full variable domain is KAGVTQTPRYLIKTRGQQVTLSCSPISGHRSVSWYQQTPGQGLQFLFEYFSETQRNKGNFPGRFSGRQFSNSRSEMNVSTLELGDSALYLCASSLAQTNGLGEQFFGPGTRLTVL.

This clone appeared a few times. This chain links TRBV6-4 with TRBJ1-6; 8 nucleotides align to TRBD1. Trimming at V came to 0 bases and at J to 5 bases, leaving 0 bases not matched to a gene. Per germline, CDR1 MRHNA and CDR2 SNTAGT. The CDR3 is 15 amino acids. CDR3 loop: CASSDSQGDNSPLHF. CDR3 nucleotides: TGTGCCAGCAGTGACTCACAGGGGGATAATTCACCCCTCCACTTT.

The chain uses TRBV27 and TRBJ1-1; D is unresolved. Germline CDR1 is MNHEY and CDR2 is SMNVEV (reference sequence). CDR3 size: 15 residues. V dropped 3 bases and J dropped 0 bases, with 11 bases sitting between them. The CDR3 bases are TGTGCCAGCAGTTTTAAATGGGCTATGAACACTGAAGCTTTCTTT. As protein: CASSFKWAMNTEAFF.

In DNA form, the CDR3 reads TGTGCCATCAGCAAGGAGACAGATACGCAGTATTTT. Translated: CAISKETDTQYF. The chain has TRBV10-3 and TRBJ2-3; D gene unclear. Germline CDR1 and CDR2: ENHRY and SYGVKD. Trimming pared 6 bases from V and 3 bases from J, leaving 7 bases between. The CDR3 is 12 residues long.

The chain has TRBV11-1 and TRBJ2-1, with D unresolved. With 3 bases removed from V and 2 bases from J, the gap between germline ends came to 11 bases. Germline values: CDR1 SGHAT, CDR2 FQDESV (reference sequence). This CDR3 has 15 amino acids. The CDR3 DNA is TGTGCCAGCAGCTTCTCCCGGCAGGCCTACAATGAGCAGTTCTTC. It specifies CASSFSRQAYNEQFF. The full variable domain, completed using reference TRBV11-1 and TRBJ2-1, is EAEVAQSPRYKITEKSQAVAFWCDPISGHATLYWYRQILGQGPELLVQFQDESVVDDSQLPKDRFSAERLKGVDSTLKIQPAELGDSAMYLCASSFSRQAYNEQFFGPGTRLTVL.